This T cell receptor (beta chain) was retrieved from a study of cytomegalovirus exposure and HLA in healthy donors. Findings and caveats of the study: Per published accounts, TCR beta sequences correctly predicted the HLA-A and HLA-B alleles of most subjects. Some public TCRs appeared in many individuals, while most sequences were rare. In a later analysis, HLA-associated beta chains showed higher expansion and lower generation probabilities than comparable chains. Some V segments, TRBV6-2 and TRBV6-3 among them, were indistinguishable and were therefore excluded.

Details on this clone: The antigen remains undetermined.

Per the germline V gene, CDR1 is MDHEN and CDR2 is SYDVKM. CDR3 size: 12 residues. With 9 bases clipped from V and 4 bases from J, the junction kept 5 bases outside the gene matches. PCR involved 60 Vbeta and 13 Jbeta primers. TCRdb's table, derived via immunoSEQ multiplex PCR, lists solely in-frame clones and lacks some. The sample records 100,000 to 150,000 clones, over 70% being singletons. Material: PBMCs. This sequence originates from a woman between 45 and 65 years old in good health and CMV-seronegative. This chain joins TRBV28 and TRBJ2-5, with TRBD2 matching 7 bases. The CDR3 protein is CASQTGGETQYF. The CDR3 DNA reads TGTGCCAGTCAAACGGGGGGAGAGACCCAGTACTTC. The full variable domain, rest sourced from reference TRBV28 and TRBJ2-5, is DVKVTQSSRYLVKRTGEKVFLECVQDMDHENMFWYRQDPGLGLRLIYFSYDVKMKEKGDIPEGYSVSREKKERFSLILESASTNQTSMYLCASQTGGETQYFGPGTRLLVL.